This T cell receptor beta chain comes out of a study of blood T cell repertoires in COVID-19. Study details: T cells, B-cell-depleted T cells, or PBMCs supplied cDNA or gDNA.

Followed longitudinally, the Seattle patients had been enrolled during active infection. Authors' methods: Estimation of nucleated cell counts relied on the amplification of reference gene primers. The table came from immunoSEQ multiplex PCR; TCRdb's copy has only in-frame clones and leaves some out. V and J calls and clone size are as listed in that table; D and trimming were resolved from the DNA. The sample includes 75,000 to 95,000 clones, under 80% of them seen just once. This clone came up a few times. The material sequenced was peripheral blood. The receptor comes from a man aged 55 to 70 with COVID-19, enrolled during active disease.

The CDR3: CATSREGGGYEAFF. CDR3 DNA: TGTGCCACCAGCAGAGAGGGTGGGGGCTATGAAGCTTTCTTT. V is TRBV15 and J is TRBJ1-1, with D possibly being TRBD1 (6 bases). The germline V gene has CDR1 LNHNV and CDR2 YYDKDF (reference sequence). This CDR3 spans 14 amino acids. The V gene lost 0 bases and the J gene lost 7 bases, with 12 bases spanning the gap.